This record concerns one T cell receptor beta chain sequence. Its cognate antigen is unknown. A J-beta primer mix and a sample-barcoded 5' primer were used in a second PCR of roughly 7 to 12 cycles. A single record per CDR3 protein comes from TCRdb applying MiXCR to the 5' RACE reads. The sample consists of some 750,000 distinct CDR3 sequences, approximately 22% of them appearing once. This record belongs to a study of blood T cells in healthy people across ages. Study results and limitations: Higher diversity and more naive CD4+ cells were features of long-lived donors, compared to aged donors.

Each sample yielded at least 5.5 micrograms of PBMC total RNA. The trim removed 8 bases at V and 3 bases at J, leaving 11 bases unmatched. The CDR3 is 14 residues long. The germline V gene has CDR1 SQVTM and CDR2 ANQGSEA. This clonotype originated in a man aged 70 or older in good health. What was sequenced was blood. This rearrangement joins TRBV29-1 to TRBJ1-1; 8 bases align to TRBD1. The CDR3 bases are TGCAGCTCTCGACCGACAGGGGCGGACACTGAAGCTTTCTTT. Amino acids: CSSRPTGADTEAFF.